A selection of T cell receptor beta chains follows, all from one sample in a study of T cells in Graves' hyperthyroidism and ophthalmopathy. TCRdb re-derived calls from the multiplex PCR reads in MiXCR, one entry per CDR3 protein. The repertoire includes some 300,000 distinct CDR3 sequences, roughly 19% of them detected once, and 35% to 40% sits in the top ten. The sample consisted of blood. The receptors were sampled from a man aged 50 or older with Graves' ophthalmopathy. CDR3s include the opening cysteine and the closing phenylalanine or tryptophan. Each record gives: V gene, clone size, D gene, J gene, CDR3 DNA, CDR3 protein. D genes are given only for firm matches. Expanded clones get a size class; other rows say once, few or many, or leave the size out.

TRBV18	many	NA	TRBJ2-7	TGTGCCAGCTCACCAATGGCGGACAGCTCCTACGAGCAGTACTTC	CASSPMADSSYEQYF
TRBV28	NA	TRBD2	TRBJ2-7	TGTGCCAGCAGTTTTAGAAGCGGGAGGAGGGGCGAGCAGTACTTC	CASSFRSGRRGEQYF
TRBV5-6	few	TRBD2	TRBJ2-2	TGTGCCAGCAAACGAAGCGGGGCCGGGGAGCTGTTTTTT	CASKRSGAGELFF
TRBV24-1	NA	NA	TRBJ1-1	TGTGCCACCAGTGACCCGACAGGGAACACTGAAGCTTTCTTT	CATSDPTGNTEAFF
TRBV6-1	few	TRBD1	TRBJ1-1	TGTGCCAGCAGGCCCCAGGGGGCGTTAGTCACTGAAGCTTTCTTT	CASRPQGALVTEAFF
TRBV3-1	few	TRBD1	TRBJ1-2	TGTGCCAGCAGCCAAGGGACAGGGCAAGGCTACACCTTC	CASSQGTGQGYTF
TRBV2	many	TRBD2	TRBJ2-1	TGTGCCAGCAGTGCGGGACTAGCGGGAGGGCCAGATGAGCAGTTCTTC	CASSAGLAGGPDEQFF
TRBV20-1	few	NA	TRBJ2-1	TGCAGTGCTAGGATTAGTCAAACTGAGCAGTTCTTC	CSARISQTEQFF
TRBV6-1	many	NA	TRBJ1-1	TGTGCCAGCAGCTGGGTGGGCACTGAAGCTTTCTTT	CASSWVGTEAFF
TRBV27	many	TRBD2	TRBJ2-5	TGTGCCAGCTCCGGGAGGGGAGAGACCCAGTACTTC	CASSGRGETQYF